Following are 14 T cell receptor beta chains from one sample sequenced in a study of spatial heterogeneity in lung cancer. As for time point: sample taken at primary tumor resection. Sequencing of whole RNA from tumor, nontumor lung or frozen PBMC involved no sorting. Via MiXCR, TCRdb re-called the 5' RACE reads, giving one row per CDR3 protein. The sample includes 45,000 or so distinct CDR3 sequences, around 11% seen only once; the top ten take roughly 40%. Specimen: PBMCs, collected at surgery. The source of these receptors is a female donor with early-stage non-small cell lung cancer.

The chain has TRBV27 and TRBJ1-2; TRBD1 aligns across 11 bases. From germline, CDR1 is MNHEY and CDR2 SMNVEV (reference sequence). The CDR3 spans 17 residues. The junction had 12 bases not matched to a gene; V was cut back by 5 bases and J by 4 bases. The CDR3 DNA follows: TGTGCCAGCAGTCCCAGGACAGGGGGCGACGGTGGCTATGGCTACACCTTC. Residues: CASSPRTGGDGGYGYTF.

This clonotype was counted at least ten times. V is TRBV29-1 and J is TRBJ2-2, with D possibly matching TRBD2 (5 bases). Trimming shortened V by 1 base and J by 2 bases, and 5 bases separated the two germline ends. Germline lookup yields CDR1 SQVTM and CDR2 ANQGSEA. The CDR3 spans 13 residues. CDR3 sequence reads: CSVEGTNTGELFF. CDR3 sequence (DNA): TGCAGCGTTGAAGGGACTAACACCGGGGAGCTGTTTTTT.

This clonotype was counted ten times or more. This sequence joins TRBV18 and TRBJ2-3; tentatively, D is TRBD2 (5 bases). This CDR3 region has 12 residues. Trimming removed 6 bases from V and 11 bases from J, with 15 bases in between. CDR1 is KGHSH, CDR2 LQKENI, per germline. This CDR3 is CASSTAGEGQYF. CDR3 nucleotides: TGTGCCAGCTCGACCGCCGGTGAGGGGCAGTATTTT.

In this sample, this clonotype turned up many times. The CDR3 spells CASRAQGSGANVLTF. The CDR3 bases are TGTGCCAGCAGGGCACAGGGGTCCGGGGCCAACGTCCTGACTTTC. The chain recombines TRBV27 with TRBJ2-6, with 7 bases lining up with TRBD1. The CDR3 is 15 residues long. The germline gives CDR1 MNHEY, CDR2 SMNVEV (reference sequence). Germline trimming cut 6 bases from V and 4 bases from J; bases unmatched to any gene: 6.

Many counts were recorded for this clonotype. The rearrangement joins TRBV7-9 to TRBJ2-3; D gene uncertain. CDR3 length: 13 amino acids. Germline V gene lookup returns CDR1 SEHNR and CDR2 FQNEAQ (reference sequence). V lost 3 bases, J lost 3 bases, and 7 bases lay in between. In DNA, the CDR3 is TGTGCCAGCAGCTTGCAGATTACAGATACGCAGTATTTT. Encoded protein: CASSLQITDTQYF.

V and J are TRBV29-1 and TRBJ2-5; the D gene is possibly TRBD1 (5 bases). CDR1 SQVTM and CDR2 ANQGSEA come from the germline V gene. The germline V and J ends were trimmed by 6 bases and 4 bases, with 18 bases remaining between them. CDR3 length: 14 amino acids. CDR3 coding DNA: TGCAGCGTGATTGGGGCTCTGAAGCCAGAGACCCAGTACTTC. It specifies CSVIGALKPETQYF.

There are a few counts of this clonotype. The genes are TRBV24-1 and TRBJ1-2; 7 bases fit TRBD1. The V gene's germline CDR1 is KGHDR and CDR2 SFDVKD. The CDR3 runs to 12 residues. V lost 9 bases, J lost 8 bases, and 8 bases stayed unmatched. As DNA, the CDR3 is TGTGCCACCGAGGACAGGAGGGAGGGCTACACCTTC. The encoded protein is CATEDRREGYTF.

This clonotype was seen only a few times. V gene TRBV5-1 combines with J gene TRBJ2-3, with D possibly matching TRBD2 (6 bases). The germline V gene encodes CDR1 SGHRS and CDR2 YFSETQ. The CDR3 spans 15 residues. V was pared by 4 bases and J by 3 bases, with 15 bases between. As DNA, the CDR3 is TGCGCCAGCAGCCTGCTGGGGACTTCGACAGATACGCAGTATTTT. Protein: CASSLLGTSTDTQYF.

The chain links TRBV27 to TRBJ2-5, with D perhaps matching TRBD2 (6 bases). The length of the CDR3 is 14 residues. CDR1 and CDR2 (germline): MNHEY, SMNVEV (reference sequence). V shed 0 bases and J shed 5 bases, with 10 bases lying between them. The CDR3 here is CASSLSAGWETQYF. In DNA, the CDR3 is TGTGCCAGCAGTTTATCGGCGGGGTGGGAGACCCAGTACTTC.

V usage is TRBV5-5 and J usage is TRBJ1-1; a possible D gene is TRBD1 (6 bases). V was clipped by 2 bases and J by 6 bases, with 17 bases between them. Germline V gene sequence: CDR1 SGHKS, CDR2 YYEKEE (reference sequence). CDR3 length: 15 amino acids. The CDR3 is CASSLMGGRTSEAFF. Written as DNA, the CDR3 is TGTGCCAGCAGCTTAATGGGGGGGCGAACTTCTGAAGCTTTCTTT.

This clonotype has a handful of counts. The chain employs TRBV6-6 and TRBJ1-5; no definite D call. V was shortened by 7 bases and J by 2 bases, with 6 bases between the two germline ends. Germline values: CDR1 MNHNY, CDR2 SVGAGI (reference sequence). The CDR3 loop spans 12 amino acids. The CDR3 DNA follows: TGTGCCAGCACTGGAGGCAATCAGCCCCAGCATTTT. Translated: CASTGGNQPQHF.

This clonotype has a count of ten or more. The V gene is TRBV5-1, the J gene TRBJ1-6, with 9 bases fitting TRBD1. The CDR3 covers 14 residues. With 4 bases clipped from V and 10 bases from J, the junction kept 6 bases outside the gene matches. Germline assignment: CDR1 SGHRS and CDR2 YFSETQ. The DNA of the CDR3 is TGCGCCAGCAGCGACGGACAGGGGTGGTCACCCCTCCACTTT. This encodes CASSDGQGWSPLHF.

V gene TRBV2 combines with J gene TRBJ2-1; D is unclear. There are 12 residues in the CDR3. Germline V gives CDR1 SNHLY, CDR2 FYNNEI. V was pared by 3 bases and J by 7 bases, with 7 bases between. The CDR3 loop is CASSDWRNEQFF. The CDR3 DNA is TGTGCCAGCAGTGACTGGCGGAATGAGCAGTTCTTC.

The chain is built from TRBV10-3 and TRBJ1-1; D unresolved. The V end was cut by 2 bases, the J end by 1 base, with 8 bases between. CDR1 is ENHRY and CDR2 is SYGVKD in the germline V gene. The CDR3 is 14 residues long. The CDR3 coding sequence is TGTGCCATCAGTGAGGGTCGACAGAACACTGAAGCTTTCTTT. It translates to CAISEGRQNTEAFF.